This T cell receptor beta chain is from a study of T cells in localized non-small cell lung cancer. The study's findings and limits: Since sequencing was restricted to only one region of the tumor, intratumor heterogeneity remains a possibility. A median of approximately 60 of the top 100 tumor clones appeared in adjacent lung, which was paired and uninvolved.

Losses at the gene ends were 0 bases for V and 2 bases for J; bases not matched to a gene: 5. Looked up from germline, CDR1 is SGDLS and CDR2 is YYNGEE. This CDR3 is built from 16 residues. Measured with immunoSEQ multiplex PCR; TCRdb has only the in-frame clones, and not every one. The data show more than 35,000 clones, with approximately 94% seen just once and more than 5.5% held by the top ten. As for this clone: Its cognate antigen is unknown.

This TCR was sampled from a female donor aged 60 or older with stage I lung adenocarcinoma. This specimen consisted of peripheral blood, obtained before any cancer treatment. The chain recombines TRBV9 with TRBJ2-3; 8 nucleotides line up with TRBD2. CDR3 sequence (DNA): TGTGCCAGCAGCGTAGTCCGGGGGGGGCCCACAGATACGCAGTATTTT. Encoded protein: CASSVVRGGPTDTQYF. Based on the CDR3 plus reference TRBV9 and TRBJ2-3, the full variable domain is DSGVTQTPKHLITATGQRVTLRCSPRSGDLSVYWYQQSLDQGLQFLIQYYNGEERAKGNILERFSAQQFPDLHSELNLSSLELGDSALYFCASSVVRGGPTDTQYFGPGTRLTVL.